The 13 T cell receptor beta chains below all came from one sample that was sequenced in a study of T cell repertoires in cytomegalovirus infection. TCRdb reprocessed the reads via MiXCR and lists one record per CDR3 protein. Among approximately 260,000 distinct CDR3 sequences listed, approximately 22% were seen once. These receptors have no identified antigens. The sample here was cultured PBMCs, taken from culture after CMV antigen stimulation. Receptors originate from a human donor in good health (CMV status not recorded). Some clones in this sample may be carry-over from other donors' samples.

The sample holds a few counts of this clonotype. The chain combines TRBV28 with TRBJ1-2; TRBD1 is a possible D gene (6 bases). Germline V gene sequence: CDR1 MDHEN, CDR2 SYDVKM. Trimming took off 5 bases at V and 0 bases at J, with 22 bases between the two ends. This CDR3 is 18 amino acids long. Written as DNA, the CDR3 is TGTGCCAGCAGTCCAACCCGGGACATCGCACTAGCTAACTATGGCTACACCTTC. Translation gives CASSPTRDIALANYGYTF.

This clonotype was seen a few times. The chain is built from TRBV6-5 and TRBJ2-1; 13 nucleotides agree with TRBD2. This CDR3 spans 13 amino acids. Germline loops: CDR1 MNHEY, CDR2 SVGAGI. Germline trimming cut 5 bases from V and 13 bases from J; bases unmatched to any gene: 5. The CDR3 bases are TGTGCCAGCAGTCACGGACTAGCGGGAGCACAGTTCTTC. This gives the protein CASSHGLAGAQFF.

This clonotype turned up a few times. The chain joins TRBV7-9 to TRBJ1-1; 7 bases align to TRBD1. Germline V gene lookup returns CDR1 SEHNR and CDR2 FQNEAQ (reference sequence). The ends lost 4 bases at V and 8 bases at J; junction bases unmatched: 7. CDR3 length: 13 residues. The CDR3 loop is CASSSQGGPEAFF. The CDR3 DNA reads TGTGCCAGCAGCTCTCAGGGGGGTCCGGAAGCTTTCTTT.

This clonotype was observed many times. This chain links TRBV7-2 with TRBJ2-7, with 7 bases that match TRBD1. CDR3 length: 15 amino acids. Germline CDR1 is SGHTA and CDR2 is FQGNSA. Unmatched junction bases numbered 3, after V lost 1 base and J lost 0 bases. The CDR3 here is CASSLVGQNSYEQYF. CDR3 coding DNA: TGTGCCAGCAGCTTAGTGGGACAGAACTCCTACGAGCAGTACTTC.

This clonotype was observed a handful of times. The chain couples TRBV6-6 to TRBJ2-7; D unclear. V lost 5 bases, J lost 2 bases, and 7 bases lay in between. The CDR3 has 12 amino acids. Germline values: CDR1 MNHNY, CDR2 SVGAGI (reference sequence). CDR3 in DNA: TGTGCCAGCAGTCGAACCCCCTACGAGCAGTACTTC. Translated, it gives CASSRTPYEQYF.

The chain recombines TRBV24-1 with TRBJ2-2, with D perhaps matching TRBD1 (6 bases). CDR1 is KGHDR and CDR2 is SFDVKD in the germline V gene. The CDR3 spans 14 residues. Trimming took 6 bases from V and 0 from J, leaving 7 bases between them. CDR3: CATSPGANTGELFF. CDR3 nucleotide sequence: TGTGCCACCAGTCCAGGGGCGAACACCGGGGAGCTGTTTTTT.

The V gene is TRBV12-3 or TRBV12-4, the J gene TRBJ2-3, with 16 bases identical to TRBD2. This CDR3 region has 20 residues. After removal of 5 bases from V and 0 bases from J, the junction contained 11 bases not matched to a gene. The CDR3 loop is CASSPSGLAGGGRSTDTQYF. CDR3 sequence (DNA): TGTGCCAGCAGTCCCTCGGGACTAGCGGGAGGGGGTCGGAGCACAGATACGCAGTATTTT.

This clonotype appeared a few times. The chain carries TRBV11-2 and TRBJ2-3, with D unresolved. The CDR3 is made up of 15 amino acids. From germline, CDR1 is SGHAT and CDR2 FQNNGV. V dropped 4 bases and J dropped 0 bases, with 11 bases sitting between them. The CDR3 is CASSSQPSSTDTQYF. The CDR3, as DNA: TGTGCCAGCAGCTCACAGCCTTCTAGCACAGATACGCAGTATTTT.

The chain uses TRBV5-4 and TRBJ2-1; TRBD2 agrees at 11 bases. V was pared by 0 bases and J by 4 bases, with 15 bases of the junction left unmatched. Germline-derived CDR1 and CDR2 are SGHNT and YYREEE (reference sequence). The CDR3 covers 20 residues. CDR3 nucleotides: TGTGCCAGCAGCTTGGGGGGACTAGCGGACCTATGGGGGGGATACAATGAGCAGTTCTTC. This sequence encodes CASSLGGLADLWGGYNEQFF. Together with reference TRBV5-4 and TRBJ2-1, the CDR3 gives the full variable domain: ETGVTQSPTHLIKTRGQQVTLRCSSQSGHNTVSWYQQALGQGPQFIFQYYREEENGRGNFPPRFSGLQFPNYSSELNVNALELDDSALYLCASSLGGLADLWGGYNEQFFGPGTRLTVL.

This clonotype occurred many times. The chain employs TRBV28 and TRBJ2-6; 7 bases fit TRBD1. J was trimmed by 1 base and V by 4 bases; bases with no gene match: 7. Germline V gene lookup returns CDR1 MDHEN and CDR2 SYDVKM. The CDR3 sequence is 17 residues long. This chain's CDR3 is CASSSRQGRSGANVLTF. The CDR3 region has the DNA TGTGCCAGCAGTTCTAGACAGGGCAGATCTGGGGCCAACGTCCTGACTTTC. Supplemented by reference TRBV28 and TRBJ2-6, the full variable domain reads DVKVTQSSRYLVKRTGEKVFLECVQDMDHENMFWYRQDPGLGLRLIYFSYDVKMKEKGDIPEGYSVSREKKERFSLILESASTNQTSMYLCASSSRQGRSGANVLTFGAGSRLTVL.

The rearrangement links TRBV6-6 to TRBJ2-5, with 8 bases matching TRBD1. Germline loops: CDR1 MNHNY, CDR2 SVGAGI (reference sequence). Germline trimming cut 7 bases from V and 7 bases from J; bases unmatched to any gene: 11. The CDR3 has 14 residues. CDR3 nucleotides: TGTGCCAGCACCCAGGGCAGGGGGCGAGGGACCCAGTACTTC. Translation: CASTQGRGRGTQYF.

This clonotype came up a few times. The V gene is TRBV27, the J gene TRBJ1-1; TRBD1 matches at 7 bases. Trimming removed 8 bases from V and 2 bases from J; junction bases left unmatched: 11. CDR1 is MNHEY, CDR2 SMNVEV, per germline (reference sequence). The CDR3 covers 15 residues. The CDR3 is CASRWAGGANTEAFF. In nucleotides, the CDR3 is TGTGCCAGCCGGTGGGCAGGGGGGGCTAACACTGAAGCTTTCTTT.

To note about this clonotype: This could be a read error, since a much larger clone is one nucleotide away. The chain couples TRBV7-2 to TRBJ2-3; perhaps TRBD2 as D (7 bases). The CDR3 extends over 15 amino acids. Germline V lookup: CDR1 SGHTA, CDR2 FQGNSA. Trimming removed 5 bases at V and 5 bases at J, with 17 bases between. CDR3 coding DNA: TGTGCCAGCAGCCAAACTAGCGAGGGACAAGATACGCAGTATTTT. Amino acid sequence: CASSQTSEGQDTQYF.